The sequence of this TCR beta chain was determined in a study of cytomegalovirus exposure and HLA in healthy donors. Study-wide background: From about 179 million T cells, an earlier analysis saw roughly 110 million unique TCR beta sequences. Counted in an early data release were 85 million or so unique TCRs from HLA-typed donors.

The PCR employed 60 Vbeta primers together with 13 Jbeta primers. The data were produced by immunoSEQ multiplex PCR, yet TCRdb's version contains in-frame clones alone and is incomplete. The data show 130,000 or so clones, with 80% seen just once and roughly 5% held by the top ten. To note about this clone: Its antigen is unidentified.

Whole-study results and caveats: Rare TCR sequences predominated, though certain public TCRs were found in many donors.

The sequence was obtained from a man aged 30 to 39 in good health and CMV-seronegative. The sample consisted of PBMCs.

The DNA of the CDR3 is TGTGCCAGCAGCTTAAGCAGGGAACATAATGAAGCTTTCTTT. Amino acids: CASSLSREHNEAFF. J is TRBJ1-1 and V is TRBV7-3; possible D gene TRBD1, 5 bases. The CDR3 consists of 14 residues. Trimming took 1 base from V and 7 from J, leaving 13 bases between them. The germline gives CDR1 SGHTA, CDR2 FQGTGA.